This TCR beta chain comes out of a study of identifying expanded T cells in peripheral blood. The CDR3 sequence is 14 residues long. V was pared by 6 bases and J by 8 bases, with 19 bases between. Germline loops: CDR1 MGHRA, CDR2 YSYEKL. The protocol was immunoSEQ multiplex PCR, while the TCRdb copy is restricted to in-frame clones and leaves out a portion. The sample shows roughly 92,000 clones, around 90% of them seen only once. The receptor's source is a person between 18 and 75 years old in good health. What was sequenced was blood. The rearrangement links TRBV4-1 to TRBJ1-2; tentatively, D is TRBD1 (6 bases). CDR3 residues: CASRPLGAGRGYTF. CDR3 bases: TGCGCCAGCAGACCGCTGGGGGCAGGGCGAGGCTACACCTTC.